The 3 T cell receptor beta chains presented below share a single source sample, sequenced in a study of T cells after yellow fever vaccination. TCRdb reprocessed the 5' RACE reads via MiXCR and lists one record per CDR3 protein. The repertoire holds 45,000 to 65,000 distinct CDR3 sequences, 6.6% seen once, with more than 20% in the top ten. Specimen: CD8+ T cells not binding an NS4B(214-222) dextramer, sorted from PBMCs, collected roughly 46 days after the first yellow fever vaccination. Receptors were obtained from a man aged 18 to 30 who received the YFV17D yellow fever vaccine.

This chain connects TRBV12-3 or TRBV12-4 to TRBJ2-7; perhaps D is TRBD1 or TRBD2 (5 bases each). V lost 3 bases and J lost 3, with 12 bases in between. The CDR3 contains 14 residues. The CDR3 DNA follows: TGTGCCAGCAGTTTCACGGGGCCCAACTACGAGCAGTACTTC. Encoded protein: CASSFTGPNYEQYF.

This clonotype turned up a few times. V gene TRBV7-9 combines with J gene TRBJ1-5, with unresolved D. Germline-derived CDR1 and CDR2 are SEHNR and FQNEAQ (reference sequence). This CDR3 region has 15 residues. V was cut by 3 bases and J by 0 bases, with 9 bases left in between. CDR3 region: CASSLTTHSNQPQHF. The CDR3 DNA sequence: TGTGCCAGCAGCTTGACTACTCATAGCAATCAGCCCCAGCATTTT.

There are a few counts of this clonotype. CDR3 region: CASGVRNSNYGYTF. CDR3 bases: TGTGCCAGCGGGGTACGGAACTCTAACTATGGCTACACCTTC. J is TRBJ1-2 and V is TRBV6-1; D is ambiguous. The CDR3 has 14 residues. V was clipped by 8 bases and J by 0 bases, with 13 bases between them. CDR1 is MNHNS, CDR2 SASEGT, per germline.